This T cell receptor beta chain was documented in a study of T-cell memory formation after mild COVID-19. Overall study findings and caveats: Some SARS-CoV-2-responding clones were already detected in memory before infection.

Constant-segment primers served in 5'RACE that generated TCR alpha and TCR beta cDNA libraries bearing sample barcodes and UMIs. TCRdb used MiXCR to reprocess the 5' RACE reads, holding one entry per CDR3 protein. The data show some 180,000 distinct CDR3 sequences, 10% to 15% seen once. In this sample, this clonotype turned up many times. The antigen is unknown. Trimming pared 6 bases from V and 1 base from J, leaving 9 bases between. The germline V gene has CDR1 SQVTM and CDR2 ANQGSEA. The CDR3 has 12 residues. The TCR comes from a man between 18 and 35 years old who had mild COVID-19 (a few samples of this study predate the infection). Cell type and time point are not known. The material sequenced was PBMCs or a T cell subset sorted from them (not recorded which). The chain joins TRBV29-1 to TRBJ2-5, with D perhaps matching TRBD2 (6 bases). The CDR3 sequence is CSVASAQETQYF. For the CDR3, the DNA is TGCAGCGTGGCTAGCGCCCAAGAGACCCAGTACTTC.